Described below is a single T cell receptor beta chain sequence and its context. Additional DNA sequences in this sample encode the identical CDR3. Methods used by the authors: Reference gene primer amplification gave nucleated cell count estimates. Only in-frame clones appear in the TCRdb table, and some are missing; sequencing was by immunoSEQ multiplex PCR. For V, J and clone size, that table is used; D and trimming come from the DNA. The sample records approximately 170,000 clones, under 85% being singletons. Trimming removed 3 bases at V and 4 bases at J, with 7 bases between. The CDR3 spans 13 residues. Germline CDR1 SGHTA, CDR2 FQGNSA. The sample comes from a study of blood T cell repertoires in COVID-19. The overall study: Sites in the United States, Italy and Spain provided acute and convalescent COVID-19 samples. Sources were T cells, B-cell-depleted T cells, or PBMCs; the material itself was cDNA or gDNA.

Enrolment of Seattle patients took place during active infection, and they were followed longitudinally. The chain uses TRBV7-2 and TRBJ1-5, with D unclear. Sequences were obtained from peripheral blood. The TCR was taken from a woman aged 70-85 years with COVID-19, enrolled during active disease. The CDR3 reads CASSLALNQPQHF. As DNA, the CDR3 is TGTGCCAGCAGCTTGGCCCTTAATCAGCCCCAGCATTTT. The variable domain in full, completed from reference TRBV7-2 and TRBJ1-5, reads GAGVSQSPSNKVTEKGKDVELRCDPISGHTALYWYRQSLGQGLEFLIYFQGNSAPDKSGLPSDRFSAERTGGSVSTLTIQRTQQEDSAVYLCASSLALNQPQHFGDGTRLSIL.